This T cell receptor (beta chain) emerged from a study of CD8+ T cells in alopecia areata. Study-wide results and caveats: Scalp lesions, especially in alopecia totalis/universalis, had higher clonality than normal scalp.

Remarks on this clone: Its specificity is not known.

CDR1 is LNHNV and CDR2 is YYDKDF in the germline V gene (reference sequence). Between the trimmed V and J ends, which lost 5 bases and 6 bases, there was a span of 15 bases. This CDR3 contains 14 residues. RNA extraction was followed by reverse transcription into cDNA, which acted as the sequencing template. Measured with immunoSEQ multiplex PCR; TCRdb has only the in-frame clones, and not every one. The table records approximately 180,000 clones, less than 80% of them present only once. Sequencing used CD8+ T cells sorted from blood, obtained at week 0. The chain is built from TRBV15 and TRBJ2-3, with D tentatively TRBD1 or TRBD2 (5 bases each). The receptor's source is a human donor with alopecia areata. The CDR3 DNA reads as TGTGCCACCAGCGAGATGGGACCCGGGGATACGCAGTATTTT. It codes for CATSEMGPGDTQYF.